This T cell receptor (beta chain) was found in a study of blood T cell repertoires in COVID-19. This table comes from immunoSEQ multiplex PCR, and its TCRdb copy is limited to in-frame clones, with some not included. The sample lists about 190,000 clones, about 93% seen once, with approximately 0.56% in the top ten. CDR1 and CDR2 (germline): MDHEN, SYDVKM. The junction had 10 bases not matched to a gene; V was cut back by 4 bases and J by 4 bases. This CDR3 has 17 residues. This chain joins TRBV28 and TRBJ1-2; the match to TRBD1 covers 12 bases. The sequence came from a man aged 50 to 60 with acute or convalescent COVID-19. The material sequenced was peripheral blood. The CDR3 loop reads CASSSGTGGGGSYGYTF. In DNA form, the CDR3 reads TGTGCCAGCAGTTCCGGGACAGGGGGCGGTGGGTCCTATGGCTACACCTTC.